The subject of this entry is one T cell receptor (beta chain). Its antigen is unknown. Sequenced by immunoSEQ multiplex PCR; TCRdb stores in-frame clones only, minus some. The table has roughly 270,000 clones, more than 75% seen once. The data are from a study of Ad26.COV2.S vaccination and SARS-CoV-2 variants. As for the study in general: As a participant in COV1001, the donor was in the Ad26.COV2.S trial arm. By the intramuscular route, Ad26.COV2.S was given once, or twice 56 days apart. Study results and caveats: Vaccinees displayed broader spike-specific TCR repertoires than placebo recipients.

The germline CDR1 and CDR2 sequences are MNHEY and SVGAGI. J gave up 1 base and V 7 bases, and 5 bases lay outside the gene matches. The CDR3 contains 14 residues. Treatment defined: roughly 18 received Ad26.COV2.S at low or high dose, single or two shots; about 5 received placebo; per-sample allocation not given. Following the first vaccine or placebo injection, samples were taken on day 63. This sample comprised peripheral blood, obtained in a trial of Ad26.COV2.S vaccine versus placebo. This rearrangement joins TRBV6-5 to TRBJ2-3; 7 bases are a match to TRBD1. This clonotype originated in a person between 18 and 65 years old who received the Ad26.COV2.S COVID-19 vaccine or a placebo. The CDR3 nucleotides read TGTGCCAGCACTACAGGGGACGGCACAGATACGCAGTATTTT. Protein product: CASTTGDGTDTQYF.